This TCR beta chain was sequenced during a study of T-cell memory formation after mild COVID-19. Study-wide points: Clones that got smaller from day 15 to 85 had even CD4/CD8, while clones growing later tipped toward CD4+.

This clonotype was seen ten or more times. The antigen remains unidentified. From the 5' RACE reads, TCRdb called clonotypes with MiXCR, one entry per CDR3 protein. Here the sample spans hundreds of thousands of distinct CDR3 sequences, 20% being singletons. The germline gives CDR1 SGHKS, CDR2 YYEKEE (reference sequence). V shed 0 bases and J 2 bases; nucleotides not matched to a gene: 6. This CDR3 is 17 amino acids long. The source is an adult woman who had mild COVID-19 (a few samples of this study predate the infection). Cell type and time point are not known. The chain carries TRBV5-5 and TRBJ2-3, with 10 bases lining up with TRBD2. The material sequenced was PBMCs or a T cell subset sorted from them (not recorded which). As DNA, the CDR3 is TGTGCCAGCAGCTTGGAGGCTAGCGGGAGCGTCACAGATACGCAGTATTTT. This codes for CASSLEASGSVTDTQYF.